This T cell receptor (beta chain) is drawn from a study of cytomegalovirus exposure and HLA in healthy donors. Study observations and caveats: The study recorded about 150 TCR beta chains that were cytomegalovirus-associated.

Primers for the PCR totalled 60 Vbeta and 13 Jbeta. TCRdb keeps only in-frame clones here, not all; method: immunoSEQ multiplex PCR. The sample has under 150,000 clones, 74% seen once. The CDR3 loop spans 16 amino acids. The V gene end was trimmed by 5 bases and the J gene end by 0 bases; junction bases not matched to a gene: 7. Germline CDR1 SGHDT, CDR2 YYEEEE. The sample holds one count of this clone. The antigen is not known. This chain joins TRBV5-6 and TRBJ1-5, with 8 bases that match TRBD1. The receptor was isolated from a woman between 35 and 50 years old in good health and CMV-seropositive. The material sequenced was PBMCs. The CDR3 DNA is TGTGCCAGCAGTGGACAGGGAGATAATAGCAATCAGCCCCAGCATTTT. Translated, it gives CASSGQGDNSNQPQHF.